One sample yielded the 24 T cell receptor beta chains listed below, sequenced in a study of T cell responses to AZD1222 COVID-19 vaccine. Assay: immunoSEQ multiplex PCR; the TCRdb copy retains only in-frame clones and omits some. This sample has around 200,000 clones; 90% to 95% occur once, and the top ten carry under 1.1%. Source: peripheral blood, taken 28 days after the second dose of the MenACWY control vaccine. The receptors here all came from an adult who received the MenACWY meningococcal vaccine as a control.

This rearrangement joins TRBV6-5 to TRBJ1-1, with TRBD1 as a possible D gene (5 bases). The CDR3 totals 15 residues. Between the trimmed V and J ends, which lost 0 bases and 4 bases, there was a span of 12 bases. Germline V gene data show CDR1 as MNHEY and CDR2 as SVGAGI. The CDR3 spells CASSYSRRRGTEAFF. In DNA form, the CDR3 reads TGTGCCAGCAGTTACTCGAGGAGGAGGGGCACTGAAGCTTTCTTT.

The rearrangement joins TRBV24-1 to TRBJ2-2, with D unresolved. CDR3 size: 12 residues. V was shortened by 7 bases and J by 7 bases, with 9 bases between the two germline ends. CDR1 and CDR2 (germline): KGHDR, SFDVKD. The CDR3 region is CATRSANGELFF. The CDR3 nucleotides read TGTGCCACCAGGTCGGCGAACGGGGAGCTGTTTTTT.

This clone has more than one count but fewer than ten. V usage is TRBV4-3 and J usage is TRBJ1-2; the D is unclear. Germline loops: CDR1 LGHNA, CDR2 YSLEER. This CDR3 spans 14 amino acids. V shed 1 base and J shed 8 bases, with 14 bases lying between them. The DNA of the CDR3 is TGCGCCAGCAGCCAAGTGGCAGGCCCTTGGGGCTACACCTTC. This translates into CASSQVAGPWGYTF.

The chain joins TRBV5-1 to TRBJ2-7; D gene unclear. In germline, CDR1 is SGHRS, CDR2 YFSETQ. The CDR3 is 14 amino acids. Trimming stripped 0 bases from V and 3 bases from J, with 10 bases between. CDR3 amino acids: CASSLGLELYEQYF. The CDR3 nucleotides read TGCGCCAGCAGCTTGGGACTCGAACTCTACGAGCAGTACTTC.

V is TRBV7-2 and J is TRBJ2-1; D gene unclear. The CDR3 extends over 15 amino acids. With 2 bases removed from V and 2 bases from J, the gap between germline ends came to 10 bases. The V gene's germline CDR1 is SGHTA and CDR2 FQGNSA. The CDR3: CASSLQVGTYNEQFF. CDR3 coding DNA: TGTGCCAGCAGCTTACAGGTGGGGACCTACAATGAGCAGTTCTTC.

This chain uses TRBV7-3 with TRBJ1-1; TRBD1 is a possible D gene (6 bases). The CDR3 sequence is 14 residues long. V was clipped by 4 bases and J by 4 bases, with 13 bases between them. In germline, CDR1 is SGHTA, CDR2 FQGTGA. The CDR3 bases are TGTGCCAGCAGCTCCTCACCAGGGGCCACTGAAGCTTTCTTT. Its protein product is CASSSSPGATEAFF. Filled out from reference TRBV7-3 and TRBJ1-1, the complete variable domain reads GAGVSQTPSNKVTEKGKYVELRCDPISGHTALYWYRQSLGQGPEFLIYFQGTGAADDSGLPNDRFFAVRPEGSVSTLKIQRTERGDSAVYLCASSSSPGATEAFFGQGTRLTVV.

For the CDR3, the DNA is TGTGCCTGGAGTGTCGGGGGCCTGAACACCGGGGAGCTGTTTTTT. Amino acid sequence: CAWSVGGLNTGELFF. J is TRBJ2-2 and V is TRBV30, with D tentatively TRBD1 or TRBD2 (6 bases each). Germline CDR1 reads GTSNPN; CDR2 reads SVGIG (reference sequence). The CDR3 contains 15 residues. Trimming shortened V by 0 bases and J by 1 base, and 9 bases separated the two germline ends.

The J gene is TRBJ1-5, the V gene TRBV5-1; D is undetermined. Trimming took off 5 bases at V and 3 bases at J, with 15 bases between the two ends. Germline loops: CDR1 SGHRS, CDR2 YFSETQ. The CDR3 spans 15 residues. CDR3 in DNA: TGCGCCAGCAGGGCCCTGTCGTCCGCCAATCAGCCCCAGCATTTT. Its translation is CASRALSSANQPQHF.

The chain couples TRBV5-8 to TRBJ1-5, with no clear D. Germline CDR1 reads SGHTS; CDR2 reads YDEGEE. Trimming shortened V by 3 bases and J by 0 bases, and 13 bases separated the two germline ends. The CDR3 consists of 16 residues. The CDR3 protein is CASSSDIVYSNQPQHF. For the CDR3, the DNA is TGTGCCAGCAGCTCAGACATCGTTTATAGCAATCAGCCCCAGCATTTT.

The chain combines TRBV4-2 with TRBJ1-2; D is undetermined. The length of the CDR3 is 16 residues. Trimming took 1 base from V and 0 from J, leaving 12 bases between them. Per germline, CDR1 LGHNA and CDR2 YNFKEQ. CDR3 in DNA: TGTGCCAGCAGCCAAGGTCCCGCTGGGCCTAACTATGGCTACACCTTC. Residues: CASSQGPAGPNYGYTF.

The genes are TRBV29-1 and TRBJ1-1; perhaps TRBD1 as D (6 bases). Trimming pared 6 bases from V and 7 bases from J, leaving 12 bases between. The CDR3 spans 11 residues. The germline CDR1 and CDR2 sequences are SQVTM and ANQGSEA. As DNA, the CDR3 is TGCAGCGTGGGCGGGGGGCATGAAGCTTTCTTT. Translated: CSVGGGHEAFF. Complete variable domain (other parts from reference TRBV29-1 and TRBJ1-1): SAVISQKPSRDICQRGTSLTIQCQVDSQVTMMFWYRQQPGQSLTLIATANQGSEATYESGFVIDKFPISRPNLTFSTLTVSNMSPEDSSIYLCSVGGGHEAFFGQGTRLTVV.

The chain's CDR3 is CSANGQGSVFF. The CDR3 DNA is TGCAGTGCTAATGGACAGGGGTCGGTTTTCTTT. V and J are TRBV20-1 and TRBJ1-1; 9 nucleotides match TRBD1. Trimming took 4 bases from V and 13 from J; bases not matched to a gene: 7. The V gene's germline CDR1 is DFQATT and CDR2 SNEGSKA (reference sequence). The CDR3 is made up of 11 amino acids.

The rearrangement links TRBV25-1 to TRBJ2-2; 10 nucleotides align to TRBD1. The CDR3 covers 16 residues. The V and J ends lost 4 bases and 5 bases, in that order; junction bases with no gene match: 7. The germline V gene has CDR1 MGHDK and CDR2 SYGVNS. In nucleotides, the CDR3 is TGTGCCAGCAGTGCCGCGGACAGGGGGAGAACCGGGGAGCTGTTTTTT. The encoded protein is CASSAADRGRTGELFF.

The chain links TRBV13 to TRBJ1-4; TRBD1 is a possible D gene (5 bases). The ends were cut back, 5 bases at V and 4 bases at J, with 20 bases in the middle. Germline V gene data show CDR1 as PRHDT and CDR2 as FYEKMQ (reference sequence). The CDR3 is 17 amino acids. CDR3 residues: CASSSPRRGRGNEKLFF. Here the CDR3 DNA reads TGTGCCAGCAGCAGCCCACGCCGGGGCCGGGGTAATGAAAAACTGTTTTTT. Variable domain in full (rest from reference TRBV13 and TRBJ1-4): AAGVIQSPRHLIKEKRETATLKCYPIPRHDTVYWYQQGPGQDPQFLISFYEKMQSDKGSIPDRFSAQQFSDYHSELNMSSLELGDSALYFCASSSPRRGRGNEKLFFGSGTQLSVL.

The chain employs TRBV6-6 and TRBJ1-5, with 8 nucleotides matching TRBD1. The CDR3 is 13 residues long. Trimming took 6 bases from V and 3 from J; bases not matched to a gene: 1. Per the germline V gene, CDR1 is MNHNY and CDR2 is SVGAGI (reference sequence). CDR3 sequence (DNA): TGTGCCAGCAGACAGGGGGACAATCAGCCCCAGCATTTT. Translation: CASRQGDNQPQHF.

The chain has TRBV7-9 and TRBJ1-5; possibly TRBD1 for D (6 bases). The CDR3 is 14 residues long. CDR1 and CDR2 (germline): SEHNR, FQNEAQ (reference sequence). The germline V and J ends were trimmed by 7 bases and 6 bases, with 16 bases remaining between them. CDR3 protein: CASTAGGASQPQHF. CDR3 DNA: TGTGCCAGCACCGCGGGGGGGGCAAGTCAGCCCCAGCATTTT.

The chain joins TRBV19 to TRBJ2-4; 12 bases map to TRBD1. Germline-derived CDR1 and CDR2 are LNHDA and SQIVND (reference sequence). The ends lost 8 bases at V and 3 bases at J; junction bases unmatched: 8. The CDR3 is made up of 16 amino acids. Here the CDR3 DNA reads TGTGCCAGTTCGGGACAGGGGGCGCGGTTCAAAAACATTCAGTACTTC. Its translation is CASSGQGARFKNIQYF.

This chain joins TRBV19 and TRBJ1-1, with D possibly matching TRBD1 (5 bases). V lost 4 bases to trimming and J lost 5 bases, with 11 bases between them. This CDR3 contains 13 residues. CDR1 and CDR2 from the germline V gene are LNHDA and SQIVND (reference sequence). The CDR3 here is CASSSRGETEAFF. The CDR3 region has the DNA TGTGCCAGTAGTAGCAGAGGGGAAACTGAAGCTTTCTTT.

The rearrangement uses TRBV30 and TRBJ1-4; a weak D match, TRBD1 (5 bases). Germline lookup yields CDR1 GTSNPN and CDR2 SVGIG (reference sequence). Trimming pared 0 bases from V and 6 bases from J, leaving 14 bases between. The CDR3 length is 15 residues. CDR3 bases: TGTGCCTGGAGTGTACCCGGGACCGCTCATGAAAAACTGTTTTTT. Its translation: CAWSVPGTAHEKLFF.

V usage is TRBV4-3 and J usage is TRBJ2-7, with D possibly TRBD1 on 5 matching bases. The CDR3 totals 14 residues. The germline V gene encodes CDR1 LGHNA and CDR2 YSLEER. The V gene lost 3 bases and the J gene lost 0 bases, with 9 bases spanning the gap. The CDR3 coding sequence is TGCGCCAGCAGCCATCAGGGCAGCTCCTACGAGCAGTACTTC. Translated, it gives CASSHQGSSYEQYF.

The V call is TRBV5-1, the J call TRBJ1-2; TRBD1 matches at 9 bases. With V trimmed by 4 bases and J by 5 bases, 9 bases remained unmatched. The CDR3 is made up of 15 amino acids. CDR1 and CDR2 (germline): SGHRS, YFSETQ. CDR3 DNA: TGCGCCAGCAGCCCCGGGACAGGGAGTTATTATGGCTACACCTTC. It encodes CASSPGTGSYYGYTF.

This rearrangement joins TRBV6-2 or TRBV6-3 to TRBJ2-7; D is uncertain. The V gene lost 6 bases and the J gene lost 3 bases, with 6 bases spanning the gap. Germline lookup yields CDR1 MNHEY and CDR2 SVGEGT. This CDR3 spans 11 amino acids. The CDR3 spells CASRYDYEQYF. The CDR3 nucleotides read TGTGCCAGCAGGTACGACTACGAGCAGTACTTC.

Points on this clone: The sample contains more than one DNA sequence encoding this CDR3. The chain combines TRBV7-2 with TRBJ1-4; D is ambiguous. This CDR3 region has 14 residues. Germline V gives CDR1 SGHTA, CDR2 FQGNSA. Trimming took 3 bases from V and 4 from J, leaving 9 bases between them. For the CDR3, the DNA is TGTGCCAGCAGCTTGGGAGGGAATAATGAAAAACTGTTTTTT. Translation: CASSLGGNNEKLFF.

This clone has just one count. The chain recombines TRBV29-1 with TRBJ1-2; no firm D call. From germline, CDR1 is SQVTM and CDR2 ANQGSEA. V lost 4 bases, J lost 10 bases, and 19 bases lay in between. CDR3 length equals 13 residues. The CDR3 nucleotides read TGCAGCGTTGCCTCAACCATGGGGAACGACTACACCTTC. Translated, it gives CSVASTMGNDYTF.